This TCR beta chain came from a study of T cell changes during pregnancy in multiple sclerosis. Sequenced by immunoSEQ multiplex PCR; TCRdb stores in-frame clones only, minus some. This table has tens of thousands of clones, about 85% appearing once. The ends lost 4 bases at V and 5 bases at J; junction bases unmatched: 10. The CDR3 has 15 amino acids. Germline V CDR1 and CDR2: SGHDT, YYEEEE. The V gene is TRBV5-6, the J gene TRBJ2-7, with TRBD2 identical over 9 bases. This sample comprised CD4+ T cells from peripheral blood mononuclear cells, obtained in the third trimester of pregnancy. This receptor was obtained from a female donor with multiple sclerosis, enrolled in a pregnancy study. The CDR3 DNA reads TGTGCCAGCAGCCAAGATCTAGCGGGAATCAACGAGCAGTACTTC. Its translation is CASSQDLAGINEQYF.